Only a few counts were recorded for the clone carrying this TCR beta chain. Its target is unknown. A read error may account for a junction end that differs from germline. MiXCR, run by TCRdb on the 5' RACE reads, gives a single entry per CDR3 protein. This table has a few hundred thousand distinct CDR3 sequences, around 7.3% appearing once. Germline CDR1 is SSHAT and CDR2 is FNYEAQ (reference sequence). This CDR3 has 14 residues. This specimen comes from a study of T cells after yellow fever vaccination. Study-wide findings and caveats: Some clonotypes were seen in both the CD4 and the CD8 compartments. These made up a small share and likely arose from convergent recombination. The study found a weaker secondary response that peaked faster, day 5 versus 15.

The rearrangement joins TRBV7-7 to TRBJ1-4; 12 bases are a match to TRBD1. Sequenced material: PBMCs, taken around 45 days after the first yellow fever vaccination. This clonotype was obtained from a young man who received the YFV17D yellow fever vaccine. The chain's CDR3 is CASSAGTGGGKLFF. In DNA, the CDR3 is TGTGCTAGCAGCGCCGGGACAGGGGGCGGAAAACTGTTTTTT. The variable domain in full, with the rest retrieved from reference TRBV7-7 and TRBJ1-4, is GAGVSQSPRYKVTKRGQDVTLRCDPISSHATLYWYQQALGQGPEFLTYFNYEAQPDKSGLPSDRFSAERPEGSISTLTIQRTEQRDSAMYRCASSAGTGGGKLFFGSGTQLSVL.